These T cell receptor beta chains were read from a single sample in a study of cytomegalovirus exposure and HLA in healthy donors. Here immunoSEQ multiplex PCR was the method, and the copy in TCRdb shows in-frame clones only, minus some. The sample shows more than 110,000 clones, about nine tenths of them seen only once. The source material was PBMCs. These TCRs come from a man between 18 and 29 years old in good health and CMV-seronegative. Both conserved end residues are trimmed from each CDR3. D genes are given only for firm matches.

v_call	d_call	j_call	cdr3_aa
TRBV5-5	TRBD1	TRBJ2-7	ASSGDRDSYEQY
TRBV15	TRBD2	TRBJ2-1	ATSLQREGPHEQF
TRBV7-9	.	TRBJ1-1	ASSFTANTEAF
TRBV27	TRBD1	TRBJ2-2	ASSFGTGGRAGELF
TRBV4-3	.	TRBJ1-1	ASSHSRVATEAF
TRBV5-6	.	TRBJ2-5	ASSSVETQY
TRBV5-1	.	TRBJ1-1	ASSLEIGTEAF
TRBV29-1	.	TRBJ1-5	SVSGEGQPQH
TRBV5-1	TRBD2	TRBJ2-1	ASSLVSGGNNEQF
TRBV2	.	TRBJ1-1	ASRGHPDMNTEAF
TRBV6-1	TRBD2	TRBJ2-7	ASSETSASPLGQY
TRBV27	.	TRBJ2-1	ASSLSGQGHRDEQF
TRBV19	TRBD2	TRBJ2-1	ASSISGLAGGRNEQF
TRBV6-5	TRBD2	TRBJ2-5	ASSQGLAGRETQY
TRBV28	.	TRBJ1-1	AARPRRGGPTEAF
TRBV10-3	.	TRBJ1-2	AISGGEGYGYT
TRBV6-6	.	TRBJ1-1	ASSYAEQTLNTEAF
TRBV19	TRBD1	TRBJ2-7	ASRNSGTGVYEQY
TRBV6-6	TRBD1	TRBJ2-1	ASSYSGTGQF
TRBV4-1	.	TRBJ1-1	ASSQQATANTEAF
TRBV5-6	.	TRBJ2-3	ASSPPSNLDTQY
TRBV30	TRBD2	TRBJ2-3	AWSKAGGVDTQY
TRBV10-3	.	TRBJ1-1	AISESAQPAF
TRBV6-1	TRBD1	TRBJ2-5	ASTRDRQETQY
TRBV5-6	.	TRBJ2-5	ASSLSGMAQETQY
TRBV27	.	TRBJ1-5	ASSHQPGHGSNQPQH
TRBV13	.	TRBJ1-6	ASSLAGPSYNSPLH
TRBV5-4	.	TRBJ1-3	ASSLEHA
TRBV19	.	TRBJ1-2	ASRKYNGRGAGYT
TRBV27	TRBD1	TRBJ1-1	ASRKTGGPEAF
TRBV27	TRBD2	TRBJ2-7	ASSLRTSGPDYEQY
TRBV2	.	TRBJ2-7	ASISDYEQY
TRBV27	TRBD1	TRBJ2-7	ASSPGQLAYEQY
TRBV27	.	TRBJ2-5	ASGPAAQETQY